The entry below gives a single TCR beta chain sequence along with its context. Its target is unknown. The data were taken from a study of long-term antiretroviral therapy in people with HIV. General study findings and limits: The study collected blood between 2004 and 2017, possibly under older ART regimens. Spans of CDR3 length were tighter for HIV repertoires than for controls.

Sequencing used immunoSEQ v3.0 at survey level. Data came from immunoSEQ multiplex PCR; TCRdb stores just in-frame clones and leaves some out. The sample includes under 45,000 clones, 86% of them seen just once. The CDR3 length is 15 residues. The germline CDR1 and CDR2 sequences are LNHDA and SQIVND (reference sequence). Trimming cost V 8 bases and J 2 bases; bases outside gene matches: 3. Sequenced here: unsorted PBMCs, sampled 1.2 years after starting antiretroviral therapy. The TCR sequence derives from a woman in her 50s with HIV. This chain connects TRBV19 to TRBJ2-1, with TRBD2 matching 13 bases. CDR3 nucleotides: TGTGCCAGTTTGACTAGCGGGGGGACCTACAATGAGCAGTTCTTC. Translation gives CASLTSGGTYNEQFF. The full variable domain, rest sourced from reference TRBV19 and TRBJ2-1, is DGGITQSPKYLFRKEGQNVTLSCEQNLNHDAMYWYRQDPGQGLRLIYYSQIVNDFQKGDIAEGYSVSREKKESFPLTVTSAQKNPTAFYLCASLTSGGTYNEQFFGPGTRLTVL.